This entry describes one T cell receptor beta chain. Its target is not known. This sample was taken from a study of beta chain features in type 1 diabetes. Study-level points and caveats: All four CD4+ subsets of Type 1 diabetes patients contained TCRB CDR3s that were moderately but significantly shorter.

The study reverse transcribed the entire isolated RNA, so it sequenced expressed TCRB transcripts. Sequencing was performed with immunoSEQ multiplex PCR; in TCRdb, only in-frame clones are kept and a portion is missing. The data show over 15,000 clones, 45% to 55% seen once. This CDR3 is 14 amino acids long. CDR1 and CDR2 (germline): SGHRS, YFSETQ. Trimming removed 2 bases from V and 0 bases from J, with 8 bases in between. This sequence was found in a young woman in good health. Specimen: stem cell memory CD4+ T cells from blood. This chain connects TRBV5-1 to TRBJ1-1, with D tentatively TRBD1 (6 bases). CDR3 nucleotide sequence: TGCGCCAGCAGCTTCGGACAGCTGAACACTGAAGCTTTCTTT. Translated: CASSFGQLNTEAFF.